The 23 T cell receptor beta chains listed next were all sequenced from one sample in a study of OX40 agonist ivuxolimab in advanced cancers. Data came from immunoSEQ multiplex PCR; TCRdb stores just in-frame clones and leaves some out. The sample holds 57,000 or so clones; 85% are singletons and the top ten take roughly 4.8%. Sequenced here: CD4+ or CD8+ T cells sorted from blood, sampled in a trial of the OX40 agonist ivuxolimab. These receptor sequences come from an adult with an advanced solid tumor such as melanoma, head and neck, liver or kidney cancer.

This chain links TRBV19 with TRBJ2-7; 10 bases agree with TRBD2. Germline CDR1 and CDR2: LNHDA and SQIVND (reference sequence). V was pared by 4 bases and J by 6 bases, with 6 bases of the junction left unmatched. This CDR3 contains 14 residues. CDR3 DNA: TGTGCCAGTAGTAACGGACTAGCGGACTTCGAGCAGTACTTC. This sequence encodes CASSNGLADFEQYF.

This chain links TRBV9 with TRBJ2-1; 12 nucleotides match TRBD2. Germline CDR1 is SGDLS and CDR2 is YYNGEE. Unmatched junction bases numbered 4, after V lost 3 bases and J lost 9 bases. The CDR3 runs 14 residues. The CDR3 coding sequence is TGTGCCAGCAGCGGACTAGCGGGAGTAGGTGAGCAGTTCTTC. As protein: CASSGLAGVGEQFF.

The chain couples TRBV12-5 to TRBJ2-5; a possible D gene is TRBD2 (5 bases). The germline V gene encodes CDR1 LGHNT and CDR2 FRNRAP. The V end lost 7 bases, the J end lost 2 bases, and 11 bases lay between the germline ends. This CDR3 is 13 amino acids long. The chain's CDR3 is CASASWGQETQYF. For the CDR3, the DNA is TGTGCTAGTGCTAGCTGGGGACAAGAGACCCAGTACTTC.

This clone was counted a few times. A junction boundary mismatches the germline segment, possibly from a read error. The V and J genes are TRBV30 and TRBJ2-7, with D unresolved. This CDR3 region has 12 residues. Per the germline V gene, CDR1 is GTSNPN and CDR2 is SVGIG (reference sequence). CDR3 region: CAWSGAKGLQNF. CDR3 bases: TGTGCCTGGAGTGGCGCAAAGGGTCTGCAAAATTTC.

This chain's CDR3 is CASSQEQGARYSPLHF. CDR3 DNA: TGTGCCAGCAGCCAAGAGCAGGGGGCGCGTTATTCACCCCTCCACTTT. J is TRBJ1-6 and V is TRBV4-2; 8 bases agree with TRBD1. The CDR3 loop spans 16 amino acids. Trimming at V came to 0 bases and at J to 8 bases, leaving 6 bases not matched to a gene. Germline assignment: CDR1 LGHNA and CDR2 YNFKEQ.

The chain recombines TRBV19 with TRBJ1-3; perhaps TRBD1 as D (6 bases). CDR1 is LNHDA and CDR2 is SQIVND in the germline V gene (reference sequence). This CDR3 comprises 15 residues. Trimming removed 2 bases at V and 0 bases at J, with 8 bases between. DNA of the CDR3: TGTGCCAGTAGTATATGGACAGCCTCTGGAAACACCATATATTTT. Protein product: CASSIWTASGNTIYF.

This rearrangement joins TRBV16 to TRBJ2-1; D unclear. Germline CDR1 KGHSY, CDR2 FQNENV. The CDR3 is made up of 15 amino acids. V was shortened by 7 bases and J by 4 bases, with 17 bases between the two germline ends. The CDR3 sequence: CASTPGQFSYNEQFF. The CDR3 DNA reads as TGTGCCAGCACCCCCGGCCAGTTCTCTTACAATGAGCAGTTCTTC.

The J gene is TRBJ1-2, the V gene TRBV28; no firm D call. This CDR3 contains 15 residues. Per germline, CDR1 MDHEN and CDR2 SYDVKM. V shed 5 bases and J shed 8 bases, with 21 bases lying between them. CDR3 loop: CASSPRTGKFVGYTF. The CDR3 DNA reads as TGTGCCAGCAGTCCCCGGACGGGAAAGTTTGTCGGCTACACCTTC.

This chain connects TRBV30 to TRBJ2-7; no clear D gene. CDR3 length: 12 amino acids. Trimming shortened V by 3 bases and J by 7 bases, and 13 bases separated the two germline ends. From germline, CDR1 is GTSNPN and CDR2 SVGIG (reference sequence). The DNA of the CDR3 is TGTGCCTGGAGCCTTTTAGCAGAGGAGCAGTACTTC. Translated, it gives CAWSLLAEEQYF. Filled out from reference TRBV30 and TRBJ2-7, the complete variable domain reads SQTIHQWPATLVQPVGSPLSLECTVEGTSNPNLYWYRQAAGRGLQLLFYSVGIGQISSEVPQNLSASRPQDRQFILSSKKLLLSDSGFYLCAWSLLAEEQYFGPGTRLTVT.

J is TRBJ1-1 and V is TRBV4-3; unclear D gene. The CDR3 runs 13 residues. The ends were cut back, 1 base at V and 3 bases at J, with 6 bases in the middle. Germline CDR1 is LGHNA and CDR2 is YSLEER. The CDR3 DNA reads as TGCGCCAGCAGCCAAGTCAGCTACACTGAAGCTTTCTTT. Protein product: CASSQVSYTEAFF.

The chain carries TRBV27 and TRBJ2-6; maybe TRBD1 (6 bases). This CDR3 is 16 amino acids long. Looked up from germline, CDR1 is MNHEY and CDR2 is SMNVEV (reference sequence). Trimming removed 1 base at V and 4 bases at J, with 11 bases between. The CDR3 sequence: CASSLLGAAGANVLTF. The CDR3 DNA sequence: TGTGCCAGCAGTTTATTGGGGGCGGCGGGGGCCAACGTCCTGACTTTC.

CDR3 coding DNA: TGTGCCAGTAGTACCGCGGGAACCGATAACTATGGCTACACCTTC. Residues: CASSTAGTDNYGYTF. The chain is built from TRBV19 and TRBJ1-2; no definite D call. Deletions cut 4 bases from V and 1 base from J, with 13 bases between. This CDR3 is 15 amino acids long. The germline gives CDR1 LNHDA, CDR2 SQIVND (reference sequence).

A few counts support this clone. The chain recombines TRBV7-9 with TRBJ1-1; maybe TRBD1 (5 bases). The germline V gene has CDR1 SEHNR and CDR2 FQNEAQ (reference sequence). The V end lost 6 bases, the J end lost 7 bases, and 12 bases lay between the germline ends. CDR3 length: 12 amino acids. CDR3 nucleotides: TGTGCCAGCAGTCTGACAGAATATGAAGCTTTCTTT. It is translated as CASSLTEYEAFF.

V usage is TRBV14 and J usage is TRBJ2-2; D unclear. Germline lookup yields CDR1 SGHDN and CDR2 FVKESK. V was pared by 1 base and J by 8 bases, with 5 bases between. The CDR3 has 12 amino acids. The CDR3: CASSQVPGELFF. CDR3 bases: TGTGCCAGCAGCCAAGTGCCAGGGGAGCTGTTTTTT.

Here the CDR3 DNA reads TGTGCCAGCAGCGGGACAGGTAGCGGGGGGACCTACAATGAGCAGTTCTTC. Translated, it gives CASSGTGSGGTYNEQFF. The chain recombines TRBV13 with TRBJ2-1, with 10 bases lining up with TRBD2. The V and J ends lost 5 bases and 2 bases, in that order; junction bases with no gene match: 9. Germline CDR1 PRHDT, CDR2 FYEKMQ (reference sequence). There are 17 residues in the CDR3.

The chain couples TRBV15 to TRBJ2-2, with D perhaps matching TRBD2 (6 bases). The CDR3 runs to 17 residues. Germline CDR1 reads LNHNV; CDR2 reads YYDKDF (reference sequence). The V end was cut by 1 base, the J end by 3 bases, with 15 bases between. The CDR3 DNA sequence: TGTGCCACCAGCAGAGTGAGGGGAGGTGCCGACACCGGGGAGCTGTTTTTT. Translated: CATSRVRGGADTGELFF.

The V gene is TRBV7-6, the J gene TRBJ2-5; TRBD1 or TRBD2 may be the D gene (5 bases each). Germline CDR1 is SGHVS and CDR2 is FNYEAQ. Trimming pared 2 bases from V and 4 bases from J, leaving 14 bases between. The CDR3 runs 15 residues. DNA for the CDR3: TGTGCCAGCAGCTTAAGGCTAGAGGGGACAGAGACCCAGTACTTC. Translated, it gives CASSLRLEGTETQYF. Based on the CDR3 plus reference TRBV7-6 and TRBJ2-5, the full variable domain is GAGVSQSPRYKVTKRGQDVALRCDPISGHVSLYWYRQALGQGPEFLTYFNYEAQQDKSGLPNDRFSAERPEGSISTLTIQRTEQRDSAMYRCASSLRLEGTETQYFGPGTRLLVL.

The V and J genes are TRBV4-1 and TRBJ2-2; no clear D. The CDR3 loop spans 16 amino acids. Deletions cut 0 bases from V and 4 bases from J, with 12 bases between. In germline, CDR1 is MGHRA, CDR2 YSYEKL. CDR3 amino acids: CASSQEETTVTGELFF. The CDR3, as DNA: TGCGCCAGCAGCCAAGAAGAGACGACTGTCACCGGGGAGCTGTTTTTT.

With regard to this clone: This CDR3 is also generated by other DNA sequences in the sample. The CDR3 sequence: CASSLFSYEQYF. CDR3 DNA sequence: TGTGCCAGCAGTTTATTCTCCTACGAGCAGTACTTC. J is TRBJ2-7 and V is TRBV28; the D is unclear. Looked up from germline, CDR1 is MDHEN and CDR2 is SYDVKM. This CDR3 is 12 amino acids long. The V and J ends lost 1 base and 0 bases respectively, with 1 base between them.

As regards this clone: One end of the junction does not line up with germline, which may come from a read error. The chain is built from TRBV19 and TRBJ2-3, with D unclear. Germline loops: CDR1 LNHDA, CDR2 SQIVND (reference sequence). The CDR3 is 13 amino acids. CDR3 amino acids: CASRMSATDTQYF. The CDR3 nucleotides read TGTGCCAGTCGTATGTCGGCCACAGATACGCAGTATTTT.

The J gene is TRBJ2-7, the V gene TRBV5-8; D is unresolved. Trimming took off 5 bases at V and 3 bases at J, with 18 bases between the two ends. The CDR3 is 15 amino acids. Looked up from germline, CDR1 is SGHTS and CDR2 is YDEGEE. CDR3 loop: CASSFRVGPYYEQYF. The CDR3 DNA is TGTGCCAGCAGTTTCCGCGTAGGCCCTTACTACGAGCAGTACTTC.

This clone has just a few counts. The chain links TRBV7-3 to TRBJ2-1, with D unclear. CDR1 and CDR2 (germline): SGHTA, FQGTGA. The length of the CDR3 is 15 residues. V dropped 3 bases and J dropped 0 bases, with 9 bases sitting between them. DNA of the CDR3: TGTGCCAGCAGCTTGGACCGCGACTCCTACAATGAGCAGTTCTTC. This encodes CASSLDRDSYNEQFF. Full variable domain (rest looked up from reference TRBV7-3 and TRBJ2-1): GAGVSQTPSNKVTEKGKYVELRCDPISGHTALYWYRQSLGQGPEFLIYFQGTGAADDSGLPNDRFFAVRPEGSVSTLKIQRTERGDSAVYLCASSLDRDSYNEQFFGPGTRLTVL.

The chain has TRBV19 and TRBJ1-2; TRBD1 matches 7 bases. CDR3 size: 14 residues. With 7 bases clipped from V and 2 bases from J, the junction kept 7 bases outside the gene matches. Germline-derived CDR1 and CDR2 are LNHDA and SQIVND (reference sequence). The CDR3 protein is CASTRDSFNYGYTF. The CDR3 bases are TGTGCCAGTACCCGGGACAGCTTCAACTATGGCTACACCTTC.